The entry below gives a single T cell receptor beta chain sequence along with its context. What it recognizes is unknown. Samples had at least 6 million PBMCs isolated from them. Total RNA extraction produced at least 5 micrograms (per sample) for the study. With a J-beta primer mix and a sample-barcoded 5' primer, a second PCR ran about 7 to 12 cycles. MiXCR, applied by TCRdb to the 5' RACE reads, yields one record per CDR3 protein. The sample consists of 780,000 or so distinct CDR3 sequences, 40% to 65% of them appearing once. Germline V gene data show CDR1 as MDHEN and CDR2 as SYDVKM. The CDR3 runs to 16 residues. V lost 7 bases to trimming and J lost 1 base, with 17 bases between them. The source of the sample is a study of blood T cells in healthy people across ages. Overall study findings and caveats: Researchers deemed the diversity estimates from one million T cells underestimates. Naive CD4+ cell counts and diversity both ran higher in long-lived than in aged donors.

The specimen was blood. The chain couples TRBV28 to TRBJ2-4, with D unresolved. This clonotype originated in an elderly man in good health. This chain's CDR3 is CASKGTAESAKNIQYF. The CDR3 region has the DNA TGTGCCAGCAAGGGAACAGCCGAATCCGCCAAAAACATTCAGTACTTC.